What follows are 12 T cell receptor beta chains derived from one specimen sequenced in a study of blood T cell repertoires in COVID-19. Data came from immunoSEQ multiplex PCR; TCRdb stores just in-frame clones and leaves some out. In the table there are some 200,000 clones, more than 70% of which are singletons. Material for sequencing was peripheral blood. Receptors originate from a man in his forties with active or convalescent COVID-19.

The V call is TRBV4-1, the J call TRBJ2-2; 9 bases fit TRBD2. V was pared by 1 base and J by 6 bases, with 9 bases of the junction left unmatched. Per the germline V gene, CDR1 is MGHRA and CDR2 is YSYEKL. This CDR3 region has 17 residues. The CDR3 loop reads CASSQGDLAGSAGELFF. The CDR3 coding sequence is TGCGCCAGCAGCCAAGGCGATCTAGCGGGAAGCGCCGGGGAGCTGTTTTTT.

This clone was detected only once. The gene calls are TRBV28 and TRBJ2-1; D is perhaps TRBD1 (5 bases). V lost 2 bases to trimming and J lost 6 bases, with 11 bases between them. The CDR3 sequence is 14 residues long. CDR1 and CDR2 (germline): MDHEN, SYDVKM. CDR3 sequence: CASSLGQGGNEQFF. CDR3 nucleotides: TGTGCCAGCAGTTTAGGGCAGGGCGGCAATGAGCAGTTCTTC. The full variable domain, rest sourced from reference TRBV28 and TRBJ2-1, is DVKVTQSSRYLVKRTGEKVFLECVQDMDHENMFWYRQDPGLGLRLIYFSYDVKMKEKGDIPEGYSVSREKKERFSLILESASTNQTSMYLCASSLGQGGNEQFFGPGTRLTVL.

This rearrangement joins TRBV7-2 to TRBJ2-3; TRBD1 agrees at 8 bases. Germline CDR1 and CDR2: SGHTA and FQGNSA. The CDR3 length is 13 residues. V was pared by 5 bases and J by 4 bases, with 2 bases of the junction left unmatched. The CDR3 protein is CASSVTGADTQYF. The CDR3 DNA reads as TGTGCCAGCAGCGTGACAGGGGCAGATACGCAGTATTTT.

This clone was seen a few times. The chain joins TRBV2 to TRBJ2-7, with 10 nucleotides matching TRBD1. The CDR3 sequence is 14 residues long. Trimming removed 3 bases from V and 6 bases from J; junction bases left unmatched: 5. Germline V gene lookup returns CDR1 SNHLY and CDR2 FYNNEI. The CDR3 is CASSDGTGVFEQYF. CDR3 sequence (DNA): TGTGCCAGCAGTGACGGGACAGGGGTTTTCGAGCAGTACTTC.

This clone came up a few times. V and J are TRBV3-1 (or the pseudogene TRBV3-2) and TRBJ1-6, with 8 positions matching TRBD1. With 0 bases clipped from V and 8 bases from J, the junction kept 6 bases outside the gene matches. CDR3 length: 16 amino acids. The V gene's germline CDR1 is LGHDT and CDR2 YNNKEL (reference sequence). This chain's CDR3 is CASSQETGAWDSPLHF. CDR3 bases: TGTGCCAGCAGCCAAGAGACAGGGGCCTGGGATTCACCCCTCCACTTT.

The chain is built from TRBV28 and TRBJ1-3; D gene uncertain. Trimming removed 2 bases at V and 0 bases at J, with 8 bases between. CDR3 length equals 15 residues. Germline CDR1 reads MDHEN; CDR2 reads SYDVKM. DNA for the CDR3: TGTGCCAGCAGTTTACTGTCCCGCTCTGGAAACACCATATATTTT. This sequence encodes CASSLLSRSGNTIYF.

This chain joins TRBV28 and TRBJ1-3; TRBD1 aligns across 9 bases. The CDR3 has 22 amino acids. CDR1 is MDHEN, CDR2 SYDVKM, per germline. Unmatched junction bases numbered 25, after V lost 6 bases and J lost 1 base. CDR3 DNA sequence: TGTGCCAGCAGAAAGATACAGGGGGCGACGTCCGAAGGGCGCTCGTCTGGAAACACCATATATTTT. Translated: CASRKIQGATSEGRSSGNTIYF.

This rearrangement joins TRBV19 to TRBJ1-1, with D unclear. The CDR3 spans 14 residues. Germline assignment: CDR1 LNHDA and CDR2 SQIVND (reference sequence). The V end was cut by 0 bases, the J end by 5 bases, with 10 bases between. CDR3 sequence: CASSIDGGPTEAFF. DNA for the CDR3: TGTGCCAGTAGTATAGATGGCGGCCCGACTGAAGCTTTCTTT.

This chain joins TRBV7-2 and TRBJ2-7, with 7 bases matching TRBD1. Germline-derived CDR1 and CDR2 are SGHTA and FQGNSA. The trim removed 5 bases at V and 2 bases at J, leaving 9 bases unmatched. This CDR3 comprises 15 residues. This CDR3 reads CASSRNRGQPYEQYF. In DNA, the CDR3 is TGTGCCAGCAGCCGTAACAGGGGCCAACCCTACGAGCAGTACTTC.

The rearrangement joins TRBV5-1 to TRBJ1-1; D ambiguous. The ends were cut back, 2 bases at V and 0 bases at J, with 14 bases in the middle. Germline CDR1 and CDR2: SGHRS and YFSETQ. This CDR3 is built from 16 residues. The CDR3 DNA follows: TGCGCCAGCAGCTTTAGCGGGTTTGGGATGAACACTGAAGCTTTCTTT. Residues: CASSFSGFGMNTEAFF. The variable domain in full, with the rest retrieved from reference TRBV5-1 and TRBJ1-1, is KAGVTQTPRYLIKTRGQQVTLSCSPISGHRSVSWYQQTPGQGLQFLFEYFSETQRNKGNFPGRFSGRQFSNSRSEMNVSTLELGDSALYLCASSFSGFGMNTEAFFGQGTRLTVV.

V and J are TRBV6-6 and TRBJ2-2; D possibly corresponds to TRBD1 (5 bases). Per the germline V gene, CDR1 is MNHNY and CDR2 is SVGAGI (reference sequence). Trimming pared 7 bases from V and 2 bases from J, leaving 11 bases between. CDR3 length: 14 residues. This chain's CDR3 is CASTKGPNTGELFF. In DNA form, the CDR3 reads TGTGCCAGCACCAAGGGGCCCAACACCGGGGAGCTGTTTTTT.

This clone appeared once. The CDR3 DNA is TGTGCCAGCAGCTTCAGACAGAACACCGGGGAGCTGTTTTTT. It yields the protein CASSFRQNTGELFF. The rearrangement uses TRBV5-6 and TRBJ2-2; D gene unclear. Between the trimmed V and J ends, which lost 2 bases and 1 base, there was a span of 6 bases. CDR3 length: 14 amino acids. The germline gives CDR1 SGHDT, CDR2 YYEEEE. Supplemented by reference TRBV5-6 and TRBJ2-2, the full variable domain reads DAGVTQSPTHLIKTRGQQVTLRCSPKSGHDTVSWYQQALGQGPQFIFQYYEEEERQRGNFPDRFSGHQFPNYSSELNVNALLLGDSALYLCASSFRQNTGELFFGEGSRLTVL.